The 28 T cell receptor beta chains given below trace back to one sample, sequenced in a study of patients and donors after allogeneic stem cell transplantation. From the RT-PCR reads, TCRdb called clonotypes with MiXCR, one entry per CDR3 protein. The table has 900,000 to 1,000,000 distinct CDR3 sequences, roughly 18% seen once; the top ten hold 5% to 7.5%. Sequenced input: blood, either unsorted or a sorted T cell fraction (not recorded which). All receptors come from a human donor who was either an allogeneic HSCT recipient or a stem cell or donor lymphocyte infusion donor (not recorded which). It is not recorded whose cells these are; they may come from a transplant donor.

The chain uses TRBV7-9 and TRBJ2-1; D unclear. CDR3 size: 15 residues. Germline CDR1 SEHNR, CDR2 FQNEAQ (reference sequence). With 5 bases removed from V and 0 bases from J, the gap between germline ends came to 11 bases. CDR3 nucleotide sequence: TGTGCCAGCAGCCCTGCCAAGGGCTCCTACAATGAGCAGTTCTTC. The encoded protein is CASSPAKGSYNEQFF.

Only a few counts were recorded for this clonotype. This chain links TRBV12-3 or TRBV12-4 with TRBJ2-1; D perhaps matches TRBD2 (5 bases). The ends were cut back, 2 bases at V and 1 base at J, with 12 bases in the middle. The CDR3 is 16 residues long. This CDR3 is CASSLKGSVSYNEQFF. In DNA, the CDR3 is TGTGCCAGCAGTTTAAAAGGTAGCGTATCCTACAATGAGCAGTTCTTC.

This chain links TRBV20-1 with TRBJ2-1, with 9 bases identical to TRBD2. J gave up 0 bases and V 5 bases, and 8 bases lay outside the gene matches. CDR3 length equals 16 residues. Per the germline V gene, CDR1 is DFQATT and CDR2 is SNEGSKA (reference sequence). CDR3 in DNA: TGCAGTGCTCCCAGACATAGCGGGGGCTCCTACAATGAGCAGTTCTTC. Translating gives CSAPRHSGGSYNEQFF.

V and J are TRBV11-2 and TRBJ2-2, with 8 bases matching TRBD1. Germline V gives CDR1 SGHAT, CDR2 FQNNGV. CDR3 length: 15 residues. The ends lost 1 base at V and 7 bases at J; junction bases unmatched: 5. The CDR3 bases are TGTGCCAGCAGCTTAGTCAGGGGGCGAGGCGGGGAGCTGTTTTTT. Translating gives CASSLVRGRGGELFF.

This clonotype was observed a handful of times. The V and J genes are TRBV14 and TRBJ2-1, with D perhaps TRBD2 (6 bases). Trimming took off 1 base at V and 2 bases at J, with 6 bases between the two ends. The CDR3 totals 14 residues. Germline CDR1 reads SGHDN; CDR2 reads FVKESK. CDR3 protein: CASSQVAAYNEQFF. CDR3 coding DNA: TGTGCCAGCAGCCAAGTAGCGGCCTACAATGAGCAGTTCTTC.

This clonotype was detected only a few times. This chain links TRBV12-5 with TRBJ2-2; D gene uncertain. The CDR3 is made up of 13 amino acids. Looked up from germline, CDR1 is LGHNT and CDR2 is FRNRAP. The V and J ends lost 2 bases and 7 bases respectively, with 8 bases between them. The CDR3 DNA follows: TGTGCTAGTGGTTTGAAGTTGATCGGGGAGCTGTTTTTT. Translated: CASGLKLIGELFF.

This clonotype appeared a few times. The V gene is TRBV10-3, the J gene TRBJ2-7; the D gene is possibly TRBD2 (7 bases). Trimming took off 3 bases at V and 3 bases at J, with 12 bases between the two ends. The CDR3 totals 14 residues. Germline-derived CDR1 and CDR2 are ENHRY and SYGVKD. The CDR3 protein is CAISEGGGIYEQYF. As DNA, the CDR3 is TGTGCCATCAGTGAAGGGGGGGGGATCTACGAGCAGTACTTC.

The gene calls are TRBV5-6 and TRBJ2-7; D tentatively reads TRBD1 or TRBD2 (6 bases each). The CDR3 loop spans 16 amino acids. CDR1 and CDR2 from the germline V gene are SGHDT and YYEEEE. Trimming left V 2 bases short and J 0 bases short, with 15 bases between. CDR3: CASSLPGASSSYEQYF. The CDR3 coding sequence is TGTGCCAGCAGCTTACCGGGGGCCTCTAGCTCCTACGAGCAGTACTTC.

The rearrangement joins TRBV7-8 to TRBJ1-1, with 10 bases that match TRBD1. The CDR3 spans 15 residues. Germline V lookup: CDR1 SGHVS, CDR2 FQNEAQ. Trimming at V came to 5 bases and at J to 4 bases, leaving 7 bases not matched to a gene. DNA of the CDR3: TGTGCCAGCAGCCTCCAGACAGGGGGCTTCACTGAAGCTTTCTTT. As protein: CASSLQTGGFTEAFF.

Ten or more counts support this clonotype. The V gene is TRBV7-9, the J gene TRBJ2-5; D unresolved. This CDR3 is 13 amino acids long. V dropped 1 base and J dropped 5 bases, with 8 bases sitting between them. Per germline, CDR1 SEHNR and CDR2 FQNEAQ (reference sequence). The CDR3 sequence: CASSLETGETQYF. DNA of the CDR3: TGTGCCAGCAGCTTAGAGACCGGGGAGACCCAGTACTTC.

The chain combines TRBV4-2 with TRBJ1-3; weak D call: TRBD1 (6 bases). V was trimmed by 5 bases and J by 0 bases, leaving 20 bases between them. Germline V gene data show CDR1 as LGHNA and CDR2 as YNFKEQ. The CDR3 totals 18 residues. This CDR3 reads CASSGQFRGEISGNTIYF. The CDR3 bases are TGTGCCAGCAGCGGACAGTTCCGCGGGGAAATCTCTGGAAACACCATATATTTT.

This clonotype was detected only a few times. The rearrangement uses TRBV12-3 or TRBV12-4 and TRBJ2-7; D unclear. The CDR3 has 14 amino acids. The germline V and J ends were trimmed by 3 bases and 5 bases, with 14 bases remaining between them. CDR3: CASSFAGTHDEQYF. DNA for the CDR3: TGTGCCAGCAGTTTTGCAGGAACTCACGACGAGCAGTACTTC.

This chain links TRBV11-2 with TRBJ2-7; either TRBD1 or TRBD2 may fit D (6 bases each). Germline loops: CDR1 SGHAT, CDR2 FQNNGV. V was clipped by 1 base and J by 4 bases, with 14 bases between them. The CDR3 is 15 amino acids. CDR3 DNA sequence: TGTGCCAGCAGCTTAGCTTGGGGGGCGCAGTACGAGCAGTACTTC. Amino acid sequence: CASSLAWGAQYEQYF.

This clonotype was observed a handful of times. V is TRBV5-1 and J is TRBJ2-5, with D possibly being TRBD1 (6 bases). The CDR3 consists of 15 residues. Germline V gives CDR1 SGHRS, CDR2 YFSETQ. With 0 bases removed from V and 1 base from J, the gap between germline ends came to 10 bases. The CDR3 loop reads CASSLGTETQETQYF. In DNA, the CDR3 is TGCGCCAGCAGCTTGGGGACAGAAACCCAAGAGACCCAGTACTTC. The variable domain in full, with the rest retrieved from reference TRBV5-1 and TRBJ2-5, is KAGVTQTPRYLIKTRGQQVTLSCSPISGHRSVSWYQQTPGQGLQFLFEYFSETQRNKGNFPGRFSGRQFSNSRSEMNVSTLELGDSALYLCASSLGTETQETQYFGPGTRLLVL.

The genes are TRBV28 and TRBJ2-1; 8 nucleotides align to TRBD1. The CDR3 runs 14 residues. The junction had 3 bases not matched to a gene; V was cut back by 4 bases and J by 4 bases. Germline V lookup: CDR1 MDHEN, CDR2 SYDVKM. In DNA, the CDR3 is TGTGCCAGCAGTTGGACAGGGACGTACAATGAGCAGTTCTTC. It codes for CASSWTGTYNEQFF.

The V gene is TRBV5-4, the J gene TRBJ2-7; D is tentatively TRBD1 or TRBD2 (5 bases each). Trimming cost V 4 bases and J 6 bases, with 20 bases left between them. CDR1 and CDR2 from the germline V gene are SGHNT and YYREEE (reference sequence). This CDR3 region has 15 residues. Here the CDR3 reads CASSPEGTPMAEQYF. The CDR3 region has the DNA TGTGCCAGCAGCCCCGAAGGGACCCCCATGGCCGAGCAGTACTTC.

This clonotype was detected a few times. The CDR3 sequence: CASSEGLAGSGETQYF. DNA of the CDR3: TGCGCCAGCAGCGAGGGACTAGCGGGATCTGGGGAGACCCAGTACTTC. The rearrangement joins TRBV5-1 to TRBJ2-5; TRBD2 aligns across 13 bases. Germline lookup yields CDR1 SGHRS and CDR2 YFSETQ. This CDR3 contains 16 residues. Germline trimming cut 4 bases from V and 5 bases from J; bases unmatched to any gene: 8.

The rearrangement uses TRBV7-4 and TRBJ2-2; 8 nucleotides align to TRBD1. CDR1 and CDR2 from the germline V gene are SGHVT and SQSDAQ. CDR3 length: 15 amino acids. The ends lost 4 bases at V and 3 bases at J; junction bases unmatched: 4. The CDR3 spells CASSSTGADTGELFF. As DNA, the CDR3 is TGTGCCAGCAGCTCGACAGGGGCTGACACCGGGGAGCTGTTTTTT. The full variable domain, rest sourced from reference TRBV7-4 and TRBJ2-2, is GAGVSQSPRYKVAKRGRDVALRCDSISGHVTLYWYRQTLGQGSEVLTYSQSDAQRDKSGRPSGRFSAERPERSVSTLKIQRTEQGDSAVYLCASSSTGADTGELFFGEGSRLTVL.

This clonotype was counted only a few times. V and J are TRBV12-3 or TRBV12-4 and TRBJ2-3; TRBD2 aligns across 14 bases. The CDR3 spans 16 residues. The ends lost 6 bases at V and 3 bases at J; junction bases unmatched: 5. The CDR3 here is CASRAGTSGSTDTQYF. The DNA for the CDR3 is TGTGCCAGCAGAGCCGGGACTAGCGGGAGTACAGATACGCAGTATTTT.

This clonotype has more than one count but fewer than ten. The chain uses TRBV3-1 and TRBJ2-7, with 7 bases lining up with TRBD1. Germline trimming cut 2 bases from V and 2 bases from J; bases unmatched to any gene: 9. The CDR3 runs to 16 residues. Germline V CDR1 and CDR2: LGHDT, YNNKEL (reference sequence). CDR3 nucleotides: TGTGCCAGCAGCCAAAGACAGGGTTTCAAGACCTACGAGCAGTACTTC. It codes for CASSQRQGFKTYEQYF.

The rearrangement joins TRBV7-9 to TRBJ1-1; 7 bases agree with TRBD1. Germline values: CDR1 SEHNR, CDR2 FQNEAQ (reference sequence). CDR3 size: 15 residues. Unmatched junction bases numbered 7, after V lost 5 bases and J lost 1 base. CDR3 in amino acids: CASSNFRDRNTEAFF. The CDR3, as DNA: TGTGCCAGCAGCAATTTTCGGGACAGGAACACTGAAGCTTTCTTT.

Only a few counts were recorded for this clonotype. This chain connects TRBV20-1 to TRBJ2-1, with 9 nucleotides matching TRBD2. CDR3 size: 15 residues. The germline gives CDR1 DFQATT, CDR2 SNEGSKA (reference sequence). V gave up 5 bases and J gave up 3 bases; unmatched junction bases: 8. Written as DNA, the CDR3 is TGCAGTGCTTCAAACCGACTAGCGGTCTACAATGAGCAGTTCTTC. It yields the protein CSASNRLAVYNEQFF.

The chain is built from TRBV19 and TRBJ2-7; the D gene is possibly TRBD1 (5 bases). Germline V gene sequence: CDR1 LNHDA, CDR2 SQIVND (reference sequence). This CDR3 region has 13 residues. Trimming took off 3 bases at V and 2 bases at J, with 8 bases between the two ends. The CDR3 sequence: CASSMGPAYEQYF. The CDR3 DNA follows: TGTGCCAGTAGTATGGGGCCCGCCTACGAGCAGTACTTC.

The genes are TRBV7-9 and TRBJ2-7; 11 bases fit TRBD1. The germline CDR1 and CDR2 sequences are SEHNR and FQNEAQ (reference sequence). The CDR3 sequence is 14 residues long. V was pared by 4 bases and J by 6 bases, with 5 bases of the junction left unmatched. DNA for the CDR3: TGTGCCAGCAGCTACCGTGGACAGGGGGCCGAGCAGTACTTC. This gives the protein CASSYRGQGAEQYF.

The rearrangement links TRBV12-3 or TRBV12-4 to TRBJ2-7; no reliable D call. This CDR3 spans 11 amino acids. V was cut by 3 bases and J by 7 bases, with 7 bases left in between. CDR3 in amino acids: CASSLKWEQYF. The CDR3 DNA is TGTGCCAGCAGTTTGAAGTGGGAGCAGTACTTC.

This clonotype was detected a few times. The chain is built from TRBV5-6 and TRBJ1-5; D is undetermined. The germline V gene encodes CDR1 SGHDT and CDR2 YYEEEE. CDR3 size: 14 residues. V was clipped by 2 bases and J by 1 base, with 7 bases between them. The CDR3 sequence: CASSFTASNQPQHF. The CDR3 DNA follows: TGTGCCAGCAGCTTTACGGCCAGCAATCAGCCCCAGCATTTT. Full variable domain (outside the CDR3, taken from reference TRBV5-6 and TRBJ1-5): DAGVTQSPTHLIKTRGQQVTLRCSPKSGHDTVSWYQQALGQGPQFIFQYYEEEERQRGNFPDRFSGHQFPNYSSELNVNALLLGDSALYLCASSFTASNQPQHFGDGTRLSIL.

The chain uses TRBV7-8 and TRBJ1-1; 7 nucleotides align to TRBD1. Germline V lookup: CDR1 SGHVS, CDR2 FQNEAQ. There are 14 residues in the CDR3. V lost 5 bases, J lost 2 bases, and 5 bases stayed unmatched. The CDR3 region has the DNA TGTGCCAGCAGCGGAAGGACAGGAAACACTGAAGCTTTCTTT. It codes for CASSGRTGNTEAFF.

The gene calls are TRBV15 and TRBJ1-1; possible D gene TRBD1, 5 bases. Germline-derived CDR1 and CDR2 are LNHNV and YYDKDF (reference sequence). The V end was cut by 4 bases, the J end by 11 bases, with 17 bases between. The length of the CDR3 is 13 residues. The CDR3, as DNA: TGTGCCACCAGCACCACATTGGGAGGGGCGGCTTTCTTT. Translated, it gives CATSTTLGGAAFF.